The 14 T cell receptor beta chains presented below share a single source sample, sequenced in a study of CXCR3-negative and CXCR3-positive naive CD8 T cells. The study's findings and limits: The TRB CDR3s that CXCR3-positive naive cells carried were more hydrophobic than those of CXCR3-negative naive cells.

The study made its TRB cDNA libraries by 5' RACE, adding UMI labels. TCRdb re-called the 5' RACE reads and gives one entry per CDR3 protein, without DNA. The record lists 75,000 to 100,000 distinct CDR3 sequences, of which the ten most abundant hold around 1%. These receptors' antigens are unknown. Sequenced input: naive CXCR3+ CD8+ T cells from blood. Subset meaning: CD45RO-CCR7+CD27+CD95- naive CD8+ T cells expressing CXCR3 (TNR3+). These receptors originate from a human donor in good health. Some clones in this sample may be carry-over from other donors' samples.

V is TRBV19 and J is TRBJ1-1. The length of the CDR3 is 15 residues. Germline assignment: CDR1 LNHDA and CDR2 SQIVND (reference sequence). The chain's CDR3 is CASSIAPDQNTEAFF.

CDR3 residues: CAISESSQGNTEAFF. This chain uses TRBV10-3 with TRBJ1-1. The CDR3 spans 15 residues. Germline-derived CDR1 and CDR2 are ENHRY and SYGVKD.

The chain couples TRBV7-9 to TRBJ2-4; checking the TCRdb D call of TRBD1 is not possible without DNA. The CDR3 extends over 15 amino acids. Per the germline V gene, CDR1 is SEHNR and CDR2 is FQNEAQ (reference sequence). This chain's CDR3 is CASSAVTGEGNIQYF.

The chain carries TRBV29-1 and TRBJ2-7. Per the germline V gene, CDR1 is SQVTM and CDR2 is ANQGSEA. This CDR3 comprises 12 residues. This CDR3 is CSVEKGSYEQYF.

This rearrangement joins TRBV10-3 to TRBJ2-3; TCRdb's D call of TRBD1 is untestable without DNA. Per germline, CDR1 ENHRY and CDR2 SYGVKD. The CDR3 extends over 15 amino acids. The CDR3 loop reads CAISVDRGSTDTQYF.

This chain links TRBV5-5 with TRBJ1-1. The CDR3 length is 15 residues. The V gene's germline CDR1 is SGHKS and CDR2 YYEKEE (reference sequence). Here the CDR3 reads CASSLGGSGNTEAFF.

The rearrangement uses TRBV4-1 and TRBJ2-2; the TCRdb D gene call, TRBD1, has no DNA to confirm it. CDR1 is MGHRA and CDR2 is YSYEKL in the germline V gene. The CDR3 consists of 14 residues. The CDR3 spells CASSQNQGPGELFF.

CDR3 loop: CASSDPTSGGGSYEQYF. The chain has TRBV7-2 and TRBJ2-7; checking the TCRdb D call of TRBD2 is not possible without DNA. This CDR3 comprises 17 residues. Germline values: CDR1 SGHTA, CDR2 FQGNSA.

The chain combines TRBV27 with TRBJ2-7. Germline assignment: CDR1 MNHEY and CDR2 SMNVEV (reference sequence). The CDR3 has 14 residues. CDR3 loop: CASSFFAVSYEQYF.

V is TRBV6-6 and J is TRBJ2-7; TCRdb designates TRBD2, a call that cannot be tested without DNA. Germline CDR1 is MNHNY and CDR2 is SVGAGI (reference sequence). The CDR3 totals 14 residues. This CDR3 reads CASSYGGGALGQYF.

This chain links TRBV5-1 with TRBJ2-1. Germline V gives CDR1 SGHRS, CDR2 YFSETQ. The CDR3 is 16 residues long. The CDR3 spells CASSFPDSYSYNEQFF. Complete variable domain (other parts from reference TRBV5-1 and TRBJ2-1): KAGVTQTPRYLIKTRGQQVTLSCSPISGHRSVSWYQQTPGQGLQFLFEYFSETQRNKGNFPGRFSGRQFSNSRSEMNVSTLELGDSALYLCASSFPDSYSYNEQFFGPGTRLTVL.

This chain joins TRBV4-3 and TRBJ2-3. This CDR3 is 14 amino acids long. Germline values: CDR1 LGHNA, CDR2 YSLEER. CDR3 amino acids: CASSQGVVSDTQYF.

The chain carries TRBV29-1 and TRBJ1-2; TCRdb picks TRBD1, but there is no DNA to check that call. The CDR3 contains 15 residues. From germline, CDR1 is SQVTM and CDR2 ANQGSEA. The CDR3 region is CSVEPVTPANYGYTF. The complete variable domain, with remaining parts taken from reference TRBV29-1 and TRBJ1-2, reads SAVISQKPSRDICQRGTSLTIQCQVDSQVTMMFWYRQQPGQSLTLIATANQGSEATYESGFVIDKFPISRPNLTFSTLTVSNMSPEDSSIYLCSVEPVTPANYGYTFGSGTRLTVV.

The rearrangement joins TRBV27 to TRBJ1-6; the TCRdb call, TRBD1, lacks DNA for checking. Germline lookup yields CDR1 MNHEY and CDR2 SMNVEV (reference sequence). The CDR3 runs 13 residues. This CDR3 reads CASKGVGNSPLHF.